This is a list of T cell receptor beta chains from one sample in a study of early stage breast cancer tumors. Clones were sequenced by immunoSEQ multiplex PCR, and TCRdb holds only the in-frame ones, with some missing. This table has around 13,000 clones, over 60% appearing once. The sequenced sample was normal breast tissue next to the tumor. These receptors all stem from a person aged 45-60 years with breast cancer. The CDR3 runs from the conserved cysteine through the conserved F or W. The order of the fields is CDR3 protein, V gene, clone size. Size is stated for part of the rows, as once, few or many counts, or as a class when the clone is expanded.

cdr3_aa: CASSDRVTDTQYF
v_call: TRBV10-1
clone_size: -

cdr3_aa: CASSLLAGGQETQYF
v_call: TRBV5-1
clone_size: -

cdr3_aa: CASSRTAITYGYTF
v_call: TRBV5-5
clone_size: few

cdr3_aa: CASTPGQGARGANVLTF
v_call: TRBV18
clone_size: -

cdr3_aa: CASSLDRAGGGSTGELFF
v_call: TRBV5-1
clone_size: -

cdr3_aa: CASNSRTGGDKNIQYF
v_call: TRBV25-1
clone_size: -

cdr3_aa: CASSLGAAGGGDTQYF
v_call: TRBV5-1
clone_size: -

cdr3_aa: CASSEETQYF
v_call: TRBV18
clone_size: -

cdr3_aa: CASSPNPLATDTQYF
v_call: TRBV7-2
clone_size: -

cdr3_aa: CASSIGTATNEKLFF
v_call: TRBV19
clone_size: once

cdr3_aa: CAIKNGLAGGYEQYF
v_call: TRBV10-3
clone_size: -

cdr3_aa: CASSLSGGLQETQYF
v_call: TRBV7-8
clone_size: -

cdr3_aa: CATSRGAGMNTEAFF
v_call: TRBV15
clone_size: -

cdr3_aa: CASRFSGRGTDTQYF
v_call: TRBV6-6
clone_size: -

cdr3_aa: CASSNQETQYF
v_call: TRBV18
clone_size: -

cdr3_aa: CASRAEVFGETQYF
v_call: TRBV5-4
clone_size: once

cdr3_aa: CASRSGDTDTQYF
v_call: TRBV7-2
clone_size: few

cdr3_aa: CASSSRGPWAPSTDTQYF
v_call: TRBV27
clone_size: few

cdr3_aa: CASSYNAGGQPQHF
v_call: TRBV6-5
clone_size: -

cdr3_aa: CASSLVQGPVTDTQYF
v_call: TRBV5-1
clone_size: -

cdr3_aa: CASSYSIGGGVTEAFF
v_call: TRBV6-6
clone_size: -

cdr3_aa: CASSFRWEGYTF
v_call: TRBV5-6
clone_size: -

cdr3_aa: CASSTSVTEAFF
v_call: TRBV28
clone_size: -

cdr3_aa: CASRLARLAGGEGTNTQYF
v_call: TRBV12-2
clone_size: -

cdr3_aa: CASSALGLSDEQYF
v_call: TRBV6-1
clone_size: -

cdr3_aa: CASRDRTYEQYF
v_call: TRBV5-1
clone_size: -

cdr3_aa: CASSHPGGGGSQETQYF
v_call: TRBV9
clone_size: -

cdr3_aa: CASSQDPSGTFYEQYF
v_call: TRBV4-2
clone_size: once

cdr3_aa: CASSQVLGLTGELFF
v_call: TRBV4-3
clone_size: -

cdr3_aa: CASSLTSGFTDTQYF
v_call: TRBV5-1
clone_size: once

cdr3_aa: CASSTRQGNQPQHF
v_call: TRBV27
clone_size: -

cdr3_aa: CASSLWGDRPYEQYF
v_call: TRBV28
clone_size: -

cdr3_aa: CASSLGPGYNSPLHF
v_call: TRBV7-2
clone_size: few